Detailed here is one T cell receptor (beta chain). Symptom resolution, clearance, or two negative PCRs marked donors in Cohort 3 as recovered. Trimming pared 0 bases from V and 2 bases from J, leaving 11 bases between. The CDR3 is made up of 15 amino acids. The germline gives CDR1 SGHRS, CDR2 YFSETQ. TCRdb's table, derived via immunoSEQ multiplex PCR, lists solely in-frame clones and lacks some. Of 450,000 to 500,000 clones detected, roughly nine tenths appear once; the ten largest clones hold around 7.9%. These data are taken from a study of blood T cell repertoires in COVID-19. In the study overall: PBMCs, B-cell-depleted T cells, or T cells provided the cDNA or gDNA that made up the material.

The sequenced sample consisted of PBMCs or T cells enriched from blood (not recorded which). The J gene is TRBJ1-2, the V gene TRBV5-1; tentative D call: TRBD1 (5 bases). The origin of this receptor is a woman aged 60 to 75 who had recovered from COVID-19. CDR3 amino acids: CASSLDTGKNYGYTF. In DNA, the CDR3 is TGCGCCAGCAGCTTGGATACAGGAAAAAACTATGGCTACACCTTC.